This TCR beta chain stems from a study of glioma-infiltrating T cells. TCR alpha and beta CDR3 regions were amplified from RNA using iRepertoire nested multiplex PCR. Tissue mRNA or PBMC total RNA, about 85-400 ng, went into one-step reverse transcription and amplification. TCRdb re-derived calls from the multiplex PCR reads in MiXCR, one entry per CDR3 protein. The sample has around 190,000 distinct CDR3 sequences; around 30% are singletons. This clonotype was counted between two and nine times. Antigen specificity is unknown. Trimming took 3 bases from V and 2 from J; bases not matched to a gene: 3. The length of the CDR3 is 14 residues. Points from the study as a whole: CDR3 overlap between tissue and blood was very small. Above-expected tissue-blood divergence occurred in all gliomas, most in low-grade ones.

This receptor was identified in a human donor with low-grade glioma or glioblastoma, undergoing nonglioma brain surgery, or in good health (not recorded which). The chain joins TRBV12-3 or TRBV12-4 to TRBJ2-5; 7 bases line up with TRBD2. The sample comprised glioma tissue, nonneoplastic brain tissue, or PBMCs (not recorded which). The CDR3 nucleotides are TGTGCCAGCAGTTTCGCTAGCGGACAAGAGACCCAGTACTTC. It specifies CASSFASGQETQYF.